This T cell receptor beta chain comes out of a study of response to subunit inactivated influenza vaccine. Study results and limitations: The study's authors posited that every seasonal influenza vaccination enlists few new T cells.

From the RT-PCR reads, TCRdb called clonotypes with MiXCR, one entry per CDR3 protein. The sample contains almost 250,000 distinct CDR3 sequences, 9.5% to 15% of which appear only once. This clonotype showed up just a few times. Antigen unknown. V shed 3 bases, J shed 5 bases, and the junction held 13 bases outside the gene matches. There are 17 residues in the CDR3. Per germline, CDR1 SGDLS and CDR2 YYNGEE. This TCR came from a man aged 50-59 years who received an inactivated influenza vaccine. The gene calls are TRBV9 and TRBJ2-1; 8 bases match TRBD2. Here the sequenced sample was non-naive T cells sorted from PBMCs, taken around 15 days before vaccination. CDR3 DNA: TGTGCCAGCAGCGGGGCAGGGTATCTAGCGGGTAACAATGAGCAGTTCTTC. This encodes CASSGAGYLAGNNEQFF.